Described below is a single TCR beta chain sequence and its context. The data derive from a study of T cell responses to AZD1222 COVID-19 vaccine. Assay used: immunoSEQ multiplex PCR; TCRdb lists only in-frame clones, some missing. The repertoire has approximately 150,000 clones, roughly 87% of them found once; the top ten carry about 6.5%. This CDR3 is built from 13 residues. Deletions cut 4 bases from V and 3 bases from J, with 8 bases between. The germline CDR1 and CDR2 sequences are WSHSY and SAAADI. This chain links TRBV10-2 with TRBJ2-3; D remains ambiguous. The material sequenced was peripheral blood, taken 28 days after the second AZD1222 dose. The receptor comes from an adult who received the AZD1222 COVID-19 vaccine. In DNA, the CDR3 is TGCGCCAGCAGTGGACCGAGGACAGATACGCAGTATTTT. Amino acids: CASSGPRTDTQYF.